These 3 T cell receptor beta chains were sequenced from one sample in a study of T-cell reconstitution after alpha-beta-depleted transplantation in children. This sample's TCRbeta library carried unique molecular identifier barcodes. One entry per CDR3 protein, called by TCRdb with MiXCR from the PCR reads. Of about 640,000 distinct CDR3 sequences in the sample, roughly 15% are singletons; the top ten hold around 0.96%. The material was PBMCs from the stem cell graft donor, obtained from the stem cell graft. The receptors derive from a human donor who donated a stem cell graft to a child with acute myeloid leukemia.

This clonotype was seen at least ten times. The CDR3 bases are TGTGCCAGCGGGAACCACGAGCAGTACTTC. Translation gives CASGNHEQYF. The genes are TRBV6-2 or TRBV6-3 and TRBJ2-7; D call uncertain. The germline V and J ends were trimmed by 8 bases and 5 bases, with 7 bases remaining between them. The CDR3 consists of 10 residues. In germline, CDR1 is MNHEY, CDR2 SVGEGT.

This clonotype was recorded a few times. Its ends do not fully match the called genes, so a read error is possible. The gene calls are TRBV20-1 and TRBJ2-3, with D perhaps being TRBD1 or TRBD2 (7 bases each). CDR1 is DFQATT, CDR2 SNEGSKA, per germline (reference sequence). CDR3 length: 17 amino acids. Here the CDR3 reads CCARGGDRATSTDTQYF. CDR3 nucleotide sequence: TGCTGTGCTAGGGGGGGAGACAGGGCCACTAGCACAGATACGCAGTATTTT.

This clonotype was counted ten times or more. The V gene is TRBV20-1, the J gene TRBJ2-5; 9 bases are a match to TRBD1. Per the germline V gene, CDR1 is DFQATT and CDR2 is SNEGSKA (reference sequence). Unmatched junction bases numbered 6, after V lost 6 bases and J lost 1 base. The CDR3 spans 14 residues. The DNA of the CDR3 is TGCAGTGCGGGGGACAGGGTACGCCAAGAGACCCAGTACTTC. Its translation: CSAGDRVRQETQYF.